This T cell receptor (beta chain) was captured by sequencing in a study of T cell responses to AZD1222 COVID-19 vaccine. Study information: Pooled samples include second doses given at about 4 or 12 weeks. Findings of the study overall: White British ancestry dominated among donors, who included more females, and clonal diversity was possibly underestimated.

Concerning this clone itself: Its antigen is currently unknown.

Produced via immunoSEQ multiplex PCR; TCRdb's table is partial and in-frame only. The data show 150,000 to 180,000 clones, around 90% seen once. This CDR3 is 16 amino acids long. Trimming took 5 bases from V and 2 from J, leaving 19 bases between them. Per the germline V gene, CDR1 is LGHDT and CDR2 is YNNKEL (reference sequence). The receptor's source is an adult in good health. The rearrangement joins TRBV3-1 (or the pseudogene TRBV3-2) to TRBJ2-7, with D perhaps being TRBD1 or TRBD2 (6 bases each). The sequenced sample was peripheral blood, obtained on day 0 of AZD1222 vaccination. CDR3 residues: CASSTPRGTLPYEQYF. As DNA, the CDR3 is TGTGCCAGCAGCACCCCGCGCGGGACACTACCCTACGAGCAGTACTTC.